The rows below give T cell receptor beta chains drawn from one sample of a study of regulatory T cells in long-lasting Graves disease. TCRdb itself ran the multiplex PCR reads through MiXCR, one entry per CDR3 protein. This sample carries 350,000 to 500,000 distinct CDR3 sequences, roughly a fifth of them seen once, and the ten largest clones take roughly 13%. The sequencing used peripheral blood mononuclear cells (PBMCs), collected when the disease was refractory, from a patient treated with antithyroid drugs. Every receptor here comes from a female donor with Graves disease. Both conserved end residues are part of each CDR3. A D gene is named only where the DNA matches it firmly. Expanded clones get a size class; other rows say once, few or many, or leave the size out.

abundance	v_gene	j_gene	d_gene	CDR3nt	CDR3aa
-	TRBV4-1	TRBJ2-7	-	TGCGCCAGCAGCCAAGAGAGACGAGGGGCGGACGAGCAGTACTTC	CASSQERRGADEQYF
few	TRBV7-9	TRBJ1-4	TRBD1	TGTGCCAGCAGCCTAGGGACAGGGGGCGATGAAAAACTGTTTTTT	CASSLGTGGDEKLFF
many	TRBV20-1	TRBJ1-2	-	TGCAGTGCTAGAGGGAAGGAAGCTAACTATGGCTACACCTTC	CSARGKEANYGYTF
-	TRBV6-1	TRBJ2-2	-	TGTGCCAGCAGCACTGATGGCCCCGGGGAGCTGTTTTTT	CASSTDGPGELFF
many	TRBV20-1	TRBJ1-1	-	TGCAGTGCCTTGAGGGCTTCGGGGACTGAAGCTTTCTTT	CSALRASGTEAFF
-	TRBV6-1	TRBJ2-2	-	TGTGCCAGCGAACTAGTCCCCTCCGGGGAGCTGTTTTTT	CASELVPSGELFF
-	TRBV19	TRBJ1-1	-	TGTGCCAGTAGTATAAAGGCGGTGAACACTGAAGCTTTCTTT	CASSIKAVNTEAFF
many	TRBV11-2	TRBJ1-6	-	TGTGCCAGCAGCTTAACGGACAGCTATTCACCCCTCCACTTT	CASSLTDSYSPLHF
-	TRBV5-4	TRBJ2-5	TRBD1	TGTGCCAGCAGCGTCAGGGGGCCGGCGGAGACCCAGTACTTC	CASSVRGPAETQYF
few	TRBV20-1	TRBJ2-7	TRBD2	TGCAGTGCGGGGGGGGTGAACTACTACGAGCAGTACTTC	CSAGGVNYYEQYF
few	TRBV7-8	TRBJ2-7	TRBD2	TGTGCCAGCAGCTTTCGGGCGGAGGGAGGGATCTACGAGCAGTACTTC	CASSFRAEGGIYEQYF
many	TRBV20-1	TRBJ1-1	-	TGCAGTGCTCGAAAAACATTGAACACTGAAGCTTTCTTT	CSARKTLNTEAFF
many	TRBV28	TRBJ2-3	TRBD2	TGTGCCAGCAGTTTACTAGCGGAAGATACGCAGTATTTT	CASSLLAEDTQYF
-	TRBV4-1	TRBJ1-2	TRBD1	TGCGCCAGCAGCCAAGTCGGGACAGCATTCTATGGCTACACCTTC	CASSQVGTAFYGYTF
many	TRBV7-2	TRBJ2-7	-	TGTGCCAGCAGCCGCCAGAGAAGCGAGCAGTACTTC	CASSRQRSEQYF
few	TRBV6-9	TRBJ2-1	TRBD1	TGTGCCAGCAGTTACTCTGGGGACAGGGCGAATGAGCAGTTCTTC	CASSYSGDRANEQFF
-	TRBV7-9	TRBJ2-2	TRBD2	TGTGCCAGCAGCATGGGACTAGCGGGAGTCACCGGGGAGCTGTTTTTT	CASSMGLAGVTGELFF
many	TRBV24-1	TRBJ2-7	-	TGTGCCACCAGTGATGGTCAGTTGGGGGCCGGGGAGCAGTACTTC	CATSDGQLGAGEQYF
many	TRBV15	TRBJ2-5	-	TGTGCCACCAGCAGAGATCACGGGCAAGAGACCCAGTACTTC	CATSRDHGQETQYF
many	TRBV11-2	TRBJ1-1	TRBD1	TGTGCCAGCAGCCCGCCGCAGGGGGGTGAAGCTTTCTTT	CASSPPQGGEAFF
-	TRBV3-1	TRBJ2-7	TRBD1	TGTGCCAGCAGCCAAGATCAGGACAGGGTCGAGATCTACGAGCAGTACTTC	CASSQDQDRVEIYEQYF
many	TRBV3-1	TRBJ1-6	TRBD1	TGTGCCAGCAGCCAAGATCAGGGGGGCTTGAATTCACCCCTCCACTTT	CASSQDQGGLNSPLHF
-	TRBV28	TRBJ1-2	TRBD1	TGTGCCAGCAGTTTATCGGGGACAGGGACCGTTTATGGCTACACCTTC	CASSLSGTGTVYGYTF
few	TRBV14	TRBJ2-2	-	TGTGCCAGCAGCCATGAAATACAGACTGGGGCCGGGGAGCTGTTTTTT	CASSHEIQTGAGELFF
once	TRBV12-3/TRBV12-4	TRBJ1-5	-	TGTGCCAGCAGTGAAGGCAGGGGAGCCCAGCCCCAGCATTTT	CASSEGRGAQPQHF
many	TRBV3-1	TRBJ1-6	-	TGTGCCAGCAGCCGGACGGACAGTAATTCACCCCTCCACTTT	CASSRTDSNSPLHF
once	TRBV7-2	TRBJ2-3	-	TGTGCCAGCAGCGATATAGCGGCTAGCACAGATACGCAGTATTTT	CASSDIAASTDTQYF
-	TRBV6-2/TRBV6-3	TRBJ2-3	TRBD1	TGTGCCAGCAGCGGGGACAGAATCACAGATACGCAGTATTTT	CASSGDRITDTQYF
-	TRBV28	TRBJ2-5	TRBD1	TGTGCCAGTTGTAACCTACAGGGGGAAGAGACCCAGTACTTC	CASCNLQGEETQYF
-	TRBV6-1	TRBJ2-4	-	TGTGCCAGCACCATAGCGGAGGTAGCCAAAAACATTCAGTACTTC	CASTIAEVAKNIQYF
few	TRBV3-1	TRBJ2-5	-	TGTGCCAGCAGCCAAGATCTAACGGACACAATCGGTTTCTTC	CASSQDLTDTIGFF
many	TRBV28	TRBJ2-7	TRBD1	TGTGCCAGCAGACCTGGGACAGGGGATAGGCACGAGCAGTACTTC	CASRPGTGDRHEQYF
-	TRBV19	TRBJ1-1	-	TGTGCCAGTAGTATTTCGGCCACTGAAGCTTTCTTT	CASSISATEAFF
-	TRBV4-1	TRBJ1-5	TRBD1	TGCGCCAGCAGCCAAGATAAAGAGGTGGGACAGCCCATTATTCCGTGGGCCCAGCATTTT	CASSQDKEVGQPIIPWAQHF
-	TRBV5-1	TRBJ1-2	TRBD1	TGCGCCAGCAGCTCGAACCGGGACAGGGATGGCTACACCTTC	CASSSNRDRDGYTF
-	TRBV6-2/TRBV6-3	TRBJ2-7	TRBD2	TGTGCCAGCAGTCGTAGCGGGAGCGGGTCCTACGAGCAGTACTTC	CASSRSGSGSYEQYF
many	TRBV2	TRBJ1-4	-	TGTGCCAGCAGCGACCCGGCAGAAAAACTGTTTTTT	CASSDPAEKLFF
-	TRBV20-1	TRBJ2-3	-	TGCAGTGCTAAATCAGAGAGCACAGATACGCAGTATTTT	CSAKSESTDTQYF
many	TRBV28	TRBJ2-7	-	TGTGCCAGCAGTACCGGACAGCCCTCCGAGCAGTACTTC	CASSTGQPSEQYF
many	TRBV29-1	TRBJ2-7	-	TGCAGCGTCGGACCGGGTCTCTACGAGCAGTACTTC	CSVGPGLYEQYF
-	TRBV6-1	TRBJ2-7	TRBD2	TGTGCCAGCGATAGGACTAGCTCCTACGAGCAGTACTTC	CASDRTSSYEQYF
-	TRBV6-1	TRBJ2-5	-	TGTGCCAGCGCCTTGGGGGGCGACCGGGAGACCCAGTACTTC	CASALGGDRETQYF
many	TRBV28	TRBJ2-7	TRBD1	TGTGCCAGCAGCCGGCCCGGGACAGGGGGTGGAGAGCAGTACTTC	CASSRPGTGGGEQYF
many	TRBV20-1	TRBJ1-1	TRBD1	TGCAGTGCAAGAGACAGGGGGAACACTGAAGCTTTCTTT	CSARDRGNTEAFF
many	TRBV29-1	TRBJ2-5	TRBD2	TGCAGCGTTCTTACTAGCGGGAGTGAGACCCAGTACTTC	CSVLTSGSETQYF
few	TRBV18	TRBJ2-3	TRBD2	TGTGCCAGCTCACCGATGCTAGCGGGGAGCACAGATACGCAGTATTTT	CASSPMLAGSTDTQYF
-	TRBV5-5	TRBJ2-2	-	TGTGCCAGCAGCTGGGGACTGGAAACCGGGGAGCTGTTTTTT	CASSWGLETGELFF
few	TRBV5-1	TRBJ2-7	-	TGCGCCAGCAGCGGAGGACCCTACGAGCAGTACTTC	CASSGGPYEQYF